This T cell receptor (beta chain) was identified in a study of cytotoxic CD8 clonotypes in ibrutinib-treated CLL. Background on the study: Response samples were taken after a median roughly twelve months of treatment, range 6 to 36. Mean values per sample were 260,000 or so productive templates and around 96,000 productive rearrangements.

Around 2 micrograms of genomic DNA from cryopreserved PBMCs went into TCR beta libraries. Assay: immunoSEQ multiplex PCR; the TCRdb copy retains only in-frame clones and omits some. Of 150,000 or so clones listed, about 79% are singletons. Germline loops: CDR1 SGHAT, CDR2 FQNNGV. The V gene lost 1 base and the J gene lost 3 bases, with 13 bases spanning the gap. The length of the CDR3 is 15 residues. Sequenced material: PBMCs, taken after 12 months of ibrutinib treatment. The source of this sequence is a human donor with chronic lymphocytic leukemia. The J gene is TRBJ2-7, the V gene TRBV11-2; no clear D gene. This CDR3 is CASSLVSARNYEQYF. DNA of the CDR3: TGTGCCAGCAGCTTAGTTTCGGCTAGAAACTACGAGCAGTACTTC. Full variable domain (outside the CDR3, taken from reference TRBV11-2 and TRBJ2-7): EAGVAQSPRYKIIEKRQSVAFWCNPISGHATLYWYQQILGQGPKLLIQFQNNGVVDDSQLPKDRFSAERLKGVDSTLKIQPAKLEDSAVYLCASSLVSARNYEQYFGPGTRLTVT.